Presented here are 18 T cell receptor beta chains from one specimen sequenced in a study of T-cell memory formation after mild COVID-19. TCRdb called the 5' RACE reads again in MiXCR, with one record for every CDR3 protein. The table records some 210,000 distinct CDR3 sequences, about 17% of them present only once. The sequenced sample consisted of PBMCs or a T cell subset sorted from them (not recorded which). These receptors were collected from an adult woman who had mild COVID-19 (a few samples of this study predate the infection). Cell type and time point are not known.

This clonotype was observed a few times. The chain recombines TRBV30 with TRBJ2-7; 12 bases map to TRBD2. From germline, CDR1 is GTSNPN and CDR2 SVGIG (reference sequence). Trimming cost V 0 bases and J 6 bases; bases outside gene matches: 9. The CDR3 totals 16 residues. CDR3 amino acids: CAWSVSRTSGEVEQYF. The CDR3 nucleotides are TGTGCCTGGAGTGTATCTCGGACTAGCGGGGAGGTCGAGCAGTACTTC.

In its sample, this clonotype was seen a few times. This sequence joins TRBV4-3 and TRBJ2-2; 9 nucleotides align to TRBD2. The V segment lost 1 base and the J segment 6 bases; nucleotides outside the gene matches: 9. CDR3 length: 17 amino acids. The germline V gene encodes CDR1 LGHNA and CDR2 YSLEER. CDR3: CASSQVGSGRTSGELFF. CDR3 sequence (DNA): TGCGCCAGCAGCCAAGTAGGAAGCGGGAGGACCTCCGGGGAGCTGTTTTTT.

This clonotype was recorded many times. The rearrangement joins TRBV5-1 to TRBJ2-1; 14 bases are shared with TRBD2. CDR1 is SGHRS and CDR2 is YFSETQ in the germline V gene. The CDR3 has 15 amino acids. V was clipped by 4 bases and J by 8 bases; unmatched bases: 5. The DNA for the CDR3 is TGCGCCAGCAGCCCCGGGACTAGCGGGAGCTATGAGCAGTTCTTC. It specifies CASSPGTSGSYEQFF.

The CDR3 loop reads CASSLASVGEQFF. The CDR3 DNA is TGTGCCAGCAGCTTAGCTAGCGTTGGTGAGCAGTTCTTC. V gene TRBV11-2 combines with J gene TRBJ2-1; D is possibly TRBD2 (6 bases). The V and J ends lost 1 base and 9 bases respectively, with 10 bases between them. Germline assignment: CDR1 SGHAT and CDR2 FQNNGV. This CDR3 region has 13 residues.

In its sample, this clonotype was seen many times. This chain joins TRBV12-3 or TRBV12-4 and TRBJ1-1; D not resolved. This CDR3 spans 11 amino acids. The V end was cut by 6 bases, the J end by 1 base, with 3 bases between. The CDR3 protein is CASRRNTEAFF. The CDR3 DNA reads TGTGCCAGCAGGAGGAACACTGAAGCTTTCTTT.

This chain links TRBV5-6 with TRBJ2-7; maybe TRBD2 (5 bases). Germline CDR1 is SGHDT and CDR2 is YYEEEE. V was shortened by 0 bases and J by 5 bases, with 9 bases between the two germline ends. CDR3 length equals 13 residues. The CDR3 loop reads CASSLELAHEQYF. The CDR3 DNA follows: TGTGCCAGCAGCTTGGAGCTAGCCCACGAGCAGTACTTC.

The table lists this clonotype with a few counts. The chain couples TRBV5-1 to TRBJ2-5, with 7 bases aligning to TRBD2. The CDR3 length is 14 residues. Trimming at V came to 1 base and at J to 2 bases, leaving 2 bases not matched to a gene. Germline assignment: CDR1 SGHRS and CDR2 YFSETQ. Here the CDR3 DNA reads TGCGCCAGCAGCTTGAGCGGGGTTCAAGAGACCCAGTACTTC. Its protein is CASSLSGVQETQYF.

The rearrangement links TRBV11-2 to TRBJ2-5; a possible D gene is TRBD1 (7 bases). Trimming pared 2 bases from V and 5 bases from J, leaving 9 bases between. CDR1 SGHAT and CDR2 FQNNGV come from the germline V gene. This CDR3 comprises 13 residues. DNA for the CDR3: TGTGCCAGCAGCTTACCAGGGGGGGAGACCCAGTACTTC. This gives the protein CASSLPGGETQYF.

The chain employs TRBV10-3 and TRBJ2-1; D perhaps matches TRBD1 (5 bases). Germline lookup yields CDR1 ENHRY and CDR2 SYGVKD. The CDR3 consists of 16 residues. Deletions cut 2 bases from V and 0 bases from J, with 11 bases between. In DNA form, the CDR3 reads TGTGCCATCAGTGAGGGCACAGGAAGCTCCTACAATGAGCAGTTCTTC. Translation: CAISEGTGSSYNEQFF.

This clonotype came up many times. The chain employs TRBV7-2 and TRBJ1-3, with unresolved D. The V gene's germline CDR1 is SGHTA and CDR2 FQGNSA. The CDR3 consists of 15 residues. Trimming took 3 bases from V and 0 from J, leaving 9 bases between them. The CDR3 loop reads CASSLRRSSGNTIYF. For the CDR3, the DNA is TGTGCCAGCAGCTTGCGGCGGTCCTCTGGAAACACCATATATTTT.

This clonotype was picked up a small number of times. This chain uses TRBV2 with TRBJ2-2; the D is unclear. V was cut by 6 bases and J by 4 bases, with 12 bases left in between. The CDR3 runs to 14 residues. Germline V gives CDR1 SNHLY, CDR2 FYNNEI. The CDR3 here is CASREFTSTGELFF. CDR3 nucleotides: TGTGCCAGCAGAGAGTTTACGAGCACCGGGGAGCTGTTTTTT.

This clonotype was seen repeatedly, ten times or more. The chain employs TRBV7-9 and TRBJ2-1, with D possibly TRBD1 on 6 matching bases. CDR3 length: 13 amino acids. Germline V CDR1 and CDR2: SEHNR, FQNEAQ (reference sequence). V was shortened by 7 bases and J by 0 bases, with 7 bases between the two germline ends. CDR3 sequence: CASTTGSYNEQFF. DNA for the CDR3: TGTGCCAGCACGACAGGCTCCTACAATGAGCAGTTCTTC.

This clonotype was found many times. The rearrangement joins TRBV6-5 to TRBJ2-1, with D unresolved. This CDR3 has 15 residues. Trimming pared 6 bases from V and 3 bases from J, leaving 15 bases between. Germline values: CDR1 MNHEY, CDR2 SVGAGI. Written as DNA, the CDR3 is TGTGCCAGCAGGAACGCGGACGGCTTCTACAATGAGCAGTTCTTC. Translated, it gives CASRNADGFYNEQFF.

This clonotype appeared once. This chain uses TRBV24-1 with TRBJ2-1, with 8 bases identical to TRBD2. The CDR3 runs 17 residues. Losses at the gene ends were 3 bases for V and 0 bases for J; bases not matched to a gene: 6. Germline assignment: CDR1 KGHDR and CDR2 SFDVKD. The CDR3 is CATSDHRTSRSYNEQFF. DNA of the CDR3: TGTGCCACCAGTGATCACAGGACTAGCCGCTCCTACAATGAGCAGTTCTTC.

This clonotype came up a few times. The genes are TRBV20-1 and TRBJ2-7; 7 positions agree with TRBD2. CDR1 is DFQATT and CDR2 is SNEGSKA in the germline V gene (reference sequence). The CDR3 has 14 amino acids. V was pared by 3 bases and J by 2 bases, with 7 bases of the junction left unmatched. CDR3 sequence reads: CSASRGETPYEQYF. In nucleotides, the CDR3 is TGCAGTGCTAGCCGGGGGGAGACCCCCTACGAGCAGTACTTC.

The sample holds a few counts of this clonotype. This sequence joins TRBV9 and TRBJ1-2; D is unresolved. Germline V CDR1 and CDR2: SGDLS, YYNGEE. There are 16 residues in the CDR3. V shed 3 bases and J shed 0 bases, with 15 bases lying between them. The CDR3 loop reads CASSGPTDGANYGYTF. In nucleotides, the CDR3 is TGTGCCAGCAGCGGACCTACGGACGGAGCTAACTATGGCTACACCTTC. The full variable domain, completed using reference TRBV9 and TRBJ1-2, is DSGVTQTPKHLITATGQRVTLRCSPRSGDLSVYWYQQSLDQGLQFLIQYYNGEERAKGNILERFSAQQFPDLHSELNLSSLELGDSALYFCASSGPTDGANYGYTFGSGTRLTVV.

This clonotype has only a few counts. This CDR3 reads CASSFGGLREQYF. The CDR3 DNA follows: TGTGCCAGCAGCTTCGGGGGGCTGAGGGAGCAGTACTTC. The chain couples TRBV3-1 to TRBJ2-7; D possibly corresponds to TRBD2 (7 bases). The CDR3 contains 13 residues. Trimming cost V 5 bases and J 7 bases, with 15 bases left between them. The V gene's germline CDR1 is LGHDT and CDR2 YNNKEL (reference sequence).

This clonotype has only a few counts. This chain links TRBV9 with TRBJ2-1; TRBD1 matches at 9 bases. The V and J ends lost 2 bases and 2 bases, in that order; junction bases with no gene match: 2. The CDR3 loop spans 15 amino acids. Germline CDR1 reads SGDLS; CDR2 reads YYNGEE. The CDR3 DNA reads as TGTGCCAGCAGCGTCCGGGACAGGGCCTACAATGAGCAGTTCTTC. Protein: CASSVRDRAYNEQFF.